Listed below are T cell receptor beta chains from one sample, sequenced in a study of blood T cell repertoires in COVID-19. Repertoires were generated with immunoSEQ multiplex PCR, while TCRdb's copy carries only in-frame clones and drops some. The sample has about 200,000 clones, about 86% seen once. Source material: PBMCs or T cells enriched from blood (not recorded which). These receptors were obtained from a man between 35 and 55 years old who had recovered from COVID-19. CDR3s include the opening cysteine and the closing phenylalanine or tryptophan. Fields, in order: D gene, J gene, V gene, clone size, CDR3 protein, CDR3 DNA. The D gene is left open where the match is weak. Clone sizes are given selectively: once, few, many, or a class where the clone is expanded.

d_call: -; j_call: TRBJ1-2; v_call: TRBV5-1; clone_size: -; cdr3_aa: CASSPESSGYTF; cdr3_nt: TGCGCCAGCAGCCCCGAATCCAGTGGCTACACCTTC
d_call: TRBD1; j_call: TRBJ1-1; v_call: TRBV2; clone_size: -; cdr3_aa: CASSLTGGLRTEAFF; cdr3_nt: TGTGCCAGCAGTTTGACAGGGGGATTGAGGACTGAAGCTTTCTTT
d_call: TRBD1; j_call: TRBJ1-5; v_call: TRBV7-2; clone_size: -; cdr3_aa: CASSFRGGGNQPQHF; cdr3_nt: TGTGCCAGCAGCTTCCGAGGGGGCGGCAATCAGCCCCAGCATTTT
d_call: TRBD1; j_call: TRBJ2-7; v_call: TRBV5-1; clone_size: -; cdr3_aa: CASSYFFGDRATYEQYF; cdr3_nt: TGCGCCAGCAGCTACTTCTTCGGGGACAGGGCTACCTACGAGCAGTACTTC
d_call: -; j_call: TRBJ1-1; v_call: TRBV12-3/TRBV12-4; clone_size: -; cdr3_aa: CASSLYQGAEAFF; cdr3_nt: TGTGCCAGCAGCCTTTACCAGGGTGCTGAAGCTTTCTTT
d_call: TRBD1; j_call: TRBJ2-2; v_call: TRBV11-2; clone_size: -; cdr3_aa: CASSSQPLGQGNTGELFF; cdr3_nt: TGTGCCAGCAGCTCCCAACCCCTTGGACAGGGGAACACCGGGGAGCTGTTTTTT
d_call: -; j_call: TRBJ1-2; v_call: TRBV9; clone_size: -; cdr3_aa: CASSAGVLEGYTF; cdr3_nt: TGTGCCAGCAGCGCAGGGGTTCTGGAAGGCTACACCTTC
d_call: -; j_call: TRBJ1-4; v_call: TRBV18; clone_size: -; cdr3_aa: CASSPAGDRNGKLFF; cdr3_nt: TGTGCCAGCTCACCGGCAGGGGACCGGAACGGAAAACTGTTTTTT
d_call: TRBD1; j_call: TRBJ1-3; v_call: TRBV5-5; clone_size: few; cdr3_aa: CASSPGQGGNTIYF; cdr3_nt: TGTGCCAGCAGTCCAGGACAGGGTGGAAACACCATATATTTT
d_call: -; j_call: TRBJ1-5; v_call: TRBV21-1; clone_size: -; cdr3_aa: CASSRGDRRRQPQHF; cdr3_nt: TGTGCCAGCAGCAGAGGGGACAGGCGGCGGCAGCCCCAGCATTTT
d_call: TRBD1; j_call: TRBJ1-6; v_call: TRBV7-8; clone_size: -; cdr3_aa: CASSTTGGDSPLHF; cdr3_nt: TGTGCCAGCAGCACTACAGGGGGCGATTCACCCCTCCACTTT
d_call: -; j_call: TRBJ2-7; v_call: TRBV5-4; clone_size: -; cdr3_aa: CASSSTYEQYF; cdr3_nt: TGTGCCAGCAGCTCAACCTACGAGCAGTACTTC
d_call: -; j_call: TRBJ2-2; v_call: TRBV5-5; clone_size: -; cdr3_aa: CASSLVYRNTGELFF; cdr3_nt: TGTGCCAGCAGCTTGGTTTACAGAAACACCGGGGAGCTGTTTTTT
d_call: -; j_call: TRBJ1-1; v_call: TRBV12-3/TRBV12-4; clone_size: -; cdr3_aa: CASRNSGEAFF; cdr3_nt: TGTGCCAGCAGGAACAGCGGTGAAGCTTTCTTT
d_call: TRBD1; j_call: TRBJ1-2; v_call: TRBV29-1; clone_size: -; cdr3_aa: CSVTRTGGGYTF; cdr3_nt: TGCAGCGTCACACGGACAGGGGGCGGCTACACCTTC
d_call: -; j_call: TRBJ1-1; v_call: TRBV3-1/TRBV3-2; clone_size: -; cdr3_aa: CASSQAGLTNTEAFF; cdr3_nt: TGTGCCAGCAGCCAAGCAGGACTGACGAACACTGAAGCTTTCTTT
d_call: -; j_call: TRBJ2-1; v_call: TRBV28; clone_size: -; cdr3_aa: CASTPRSIVYEQFF; cdr3_nt: TGTGCCAGCACCCCACGGTCTATAGTCTATGAGCAGTTCTTC
d_call: -; j_call: TRBJ1-5; v_call: TRBV2; clone_size: -; cdr3_aa: CASSPHGGGQPQHF; cdr3_nt: TGTGCCAGCAGCCCCCATGGGGGCGGACAGCCCCAGCATTTT
d_call: -; j_call: TRBJ1-2; v_call: TRBV6-5; clone_size: -; cdr3_aa: CASKGFALTNSGYTF; cdr3_nt: TGTGCCAGCAAGGGGTTTGCCCTAACAAACTCTGGCTACACCTTC
d_call: TRBD1; j_call: TRBJ1-5; v_call: TRBV7-9; clone_size: -; cdr3_aa: CASSHGTGPNQPQHF; cdr3_nt: TGTGCCAGCAGCCATGGGACAGGGCCTAATCAGCCCCAGCATTTT
d_call: -; j_call: TRBJ1-5; v_call: TRBV20-1; clone_size: few; cdr3_aa: CSASLLGGGSNQPQHF; cdr3_nt: TGCAGTGCTAGTTTGTTGGGTGGGGGGAGCAATCAGCCCCAGCATTTT